The T cell receptor beta chain under discussion was sequenced for a study of CD8+ T cells in alopecia areata. Findings of the study overall: Higher clonality was seen in lesional scalp than in normal scalp, especially in alopecia totalis/universalis. Besides other cells, scalp samples also yield sequences of resident alphabeta T cells from normal skin.

The germline gives CDR1 SEHNR, CDR2 FQNEAQ (reference sequence). This CDR3 has 12 residues. The germline V and J ends were trimmed by 6 bases and 6 bases, with 9 bases remaining between them. Collection of lesional scalp punch biopsies and peripheral blood was performed in alopecia areata patients. PBMC-derived CD4+ and CD8+ T cells were sorted. This clone showed up just a few times. Antigen: not known. The authors extracted RNA and reverse transcribed it into cDNA as the sequencing template. Produced via immunoSEQ multiplex PCR; TCRdb's table is partial and in-frame only. The profile shows hundreds of thousands of clones, roughly two thirds of them singletons.

V gene TRBV7-9 combines with J gene TRBJ2-1, with a weak D call TRBD2 (5 bases). The source material was CD4+ T cells sorted from blood, sampled at week 0. The sequence came from a human donor with alopecia areata. CDR3 in DNA: TGTGCCAGCAGTAGAACTAGCAATGAGCAGTTCTTC. The encoded protein is CASSRTSNEQFF. Variable domain in full (rest from reference TRBV7-9 and TRBJ2-1): DTGVSQNPRHKITKRGQNVTFRCDPISEHNRLYWYRQTLGQGPEFLTYFQNEAQLEKSRLLSDRFSAERPKGSFSTLEIQRTEQGDSAMYLCASSRTSNEQFFGPGTRLTVL.